The clone carrying this T cell receptor (beta chain) was picked up one time. Germline CDR1 MGHRA, CDR2 YSYEKL. V dropped 0 bases and J dropped 13 bases, with 10 bases sitting between them. This CDR3 region has 13 residues. Some clones are missing from TCRdb's copy, which holds only in-frame ones; the method was immunoSEQ multiplex PCR. The table includes roughly 67,000 clones, 75% to 85% detected once. The entry originates in a study of blood T cell repertoires in COVID-19. Background on the study: Sites in the United States, Italy and Spain provided acute and convalescent COVID-19 samples. PBMCs, B-cell-depleted T cells, or T cells provided the cDNA or gDNA that made up the material.

Sample: peripheral blood. The sequence came from a woman aged 55-75 years with acute or convalescent COVID-19. The genes are TRBV4-1 and TRBJ1-6, with D possibly matching TRBD1 (5 bases). The chain's CDR3 is CASSQEWGGPLHF. The CDR3 DNA reads as TGCGCCAGCAGCCAAGAGTGGGGGGGGCCCCTCCACTTT.